This TCR beta chain derives from a study of T-cell reconstitution after alpha-beta-depleted transplantation in children. It was with unique molecular identifiers that the TCRbeta library was prepared. TCRdb ran MiXCR on the PCR reads and lists one entry per CDR3 protein. The sample carries 670,000 or so distinct CDR3 sequences, around 14% recorded once. Note on this clonotype: As yet, its antigen is unknown.

With V trimmed by 5 bases and J by 5 bases, 6 bases remained unmatched. CDR1 and CDR2 (germline): SGHDN, FVKESK. There are 15 residues in the CDR3. Findings of the study overall: The study reportedly traced alpha-beta T cells about two months after transplant to several hundred expanded graft clones.

The chain has TRBV14 and TRBJ2-1; TRBD2 aligns across 10 bases. The material sequenced was PBMCs, taken before TCRalphabeta/CD19-depleted stem cell transplant. The source of this sequence is a girl aged 2 to 10 with congenital amegakaryocytic thrombocytopenia, due to receive a stem cell transplant. The CDR3 sequence: CASSGLAGEHNEQFF. CDR3 DNA sequence: TGTGCCAGCAGCGGGCTAGCGGGAGAACACAATGAGCAGTTCTTC. Variable domain in full (rest from reference TRBV14 and TRBJ2-1): EAGVTQFPSHSVIEKGQTVTLRCDPISGHDNLYWYRRVMGKEIKFLLHFVKESKQDESGMPNNRFLAERTGGTYSTLKVQPAELEDSGVYFCASSGLAGEHNEQFFGPGTRLTVL.